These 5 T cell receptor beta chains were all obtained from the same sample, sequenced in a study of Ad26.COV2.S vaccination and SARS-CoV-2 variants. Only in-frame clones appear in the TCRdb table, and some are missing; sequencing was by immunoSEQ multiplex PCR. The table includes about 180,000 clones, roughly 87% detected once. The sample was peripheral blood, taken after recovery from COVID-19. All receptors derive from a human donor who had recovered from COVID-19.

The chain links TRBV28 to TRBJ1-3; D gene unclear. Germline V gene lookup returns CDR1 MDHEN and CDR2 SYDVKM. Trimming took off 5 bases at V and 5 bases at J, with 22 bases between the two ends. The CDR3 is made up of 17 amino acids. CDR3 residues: CASSEFNPHFGRNTIYF. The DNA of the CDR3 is TGTGCCAGCAGTGAGTTTAACCCCCACTTCGGAAGAAACACCATATATTTT. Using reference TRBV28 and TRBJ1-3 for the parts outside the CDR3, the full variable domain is DVKVTQSSRYLVKRTGEKVFLECVQDMDHENMFWYRQDPGLGLRLIYFSYDVKMKEKGDIPEGYSVSREKKERFSLILESASTNQTSMYLCASSEFNPHFGRNTIYFGEGSWLTVV.

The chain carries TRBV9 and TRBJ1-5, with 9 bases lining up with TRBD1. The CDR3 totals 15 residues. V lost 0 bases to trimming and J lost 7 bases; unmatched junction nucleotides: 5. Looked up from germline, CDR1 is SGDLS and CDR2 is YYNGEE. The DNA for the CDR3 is TGTGCCAGCAGCGTAGGGGACAGGGCAGGGCAGCCCCAGCATTTT. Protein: CASSVGDRAGQPQHF.

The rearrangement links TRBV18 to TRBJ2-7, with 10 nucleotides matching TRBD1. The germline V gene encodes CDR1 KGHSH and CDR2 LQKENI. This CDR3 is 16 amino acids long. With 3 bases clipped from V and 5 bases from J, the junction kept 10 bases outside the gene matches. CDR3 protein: CASSPPKGTGVDEQYF. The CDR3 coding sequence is TGTGCCAGCTCACCCCCAAAAGGGACAGGGGTGGACGAGCAGTACTTC.

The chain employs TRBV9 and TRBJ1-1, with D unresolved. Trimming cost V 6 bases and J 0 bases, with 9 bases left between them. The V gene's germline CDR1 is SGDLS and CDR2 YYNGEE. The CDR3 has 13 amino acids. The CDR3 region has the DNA TGTGCCAGCACGGGCTTGGTGAACACTGAAGCTTTCTTT. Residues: CASTGLVNTEAFF.

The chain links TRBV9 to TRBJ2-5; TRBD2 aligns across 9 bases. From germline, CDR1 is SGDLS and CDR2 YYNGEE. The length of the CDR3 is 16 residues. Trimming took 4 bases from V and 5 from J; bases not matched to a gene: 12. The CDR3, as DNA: TGTGCCAGCAGCCCCCAAAGAATTAGCGGGAGTGAGACCCAGTACTTC. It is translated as CASSPQRISGSETQYF. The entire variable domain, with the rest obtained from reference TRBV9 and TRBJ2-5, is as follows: DSGVTQTPKHLITATGQRVTLRCSPRSGDLSVYWYQQSLDQGLQFLIQYYNGEERAKGNILERFSAQQFPDLHSELNLSSLELGDSALYFCASSPQRISGSETQYFGPGTRLLVL.